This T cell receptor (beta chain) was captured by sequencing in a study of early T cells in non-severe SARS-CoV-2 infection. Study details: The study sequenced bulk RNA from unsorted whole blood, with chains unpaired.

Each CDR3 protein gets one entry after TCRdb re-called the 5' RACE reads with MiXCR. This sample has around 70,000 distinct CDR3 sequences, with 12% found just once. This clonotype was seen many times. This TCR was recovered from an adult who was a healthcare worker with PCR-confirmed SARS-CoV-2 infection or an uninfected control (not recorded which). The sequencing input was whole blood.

CDR3 sequence (DNA): TGCGCCAGCAGCTTGCCTACAGGGCGGGATACGCAGTATTTT. Translating gives CASSLPTGRDTQYF. The chain combines TRBV5-1 with TRBJ2-3; weak D call: TRBD1 (6 bases). Germline V gene lookup returns CDR1 SGHRS and CDR2 YFSETQ. The CDR3 runs to 14 residues. V lost 1 base, J lost 6 bases, and 12 bases lay in between.